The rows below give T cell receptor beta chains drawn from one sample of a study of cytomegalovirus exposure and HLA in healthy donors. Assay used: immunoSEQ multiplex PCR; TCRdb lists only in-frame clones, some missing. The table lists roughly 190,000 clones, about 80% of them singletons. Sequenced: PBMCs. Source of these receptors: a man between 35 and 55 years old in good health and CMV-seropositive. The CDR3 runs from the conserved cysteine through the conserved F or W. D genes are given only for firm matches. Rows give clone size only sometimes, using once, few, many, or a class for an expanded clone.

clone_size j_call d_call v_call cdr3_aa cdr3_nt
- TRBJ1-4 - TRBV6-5 CASSERGREKLFF TGTGCCAGCAGCGAACGAGGGCGTGAAAAACTGTTTTTT
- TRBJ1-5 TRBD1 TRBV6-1 CASSSLGQVNQPQHF TGTGCCAGCAGTTCGCTGGGACAGGTCAATCAGCCCCAGCATTTT
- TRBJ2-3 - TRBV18 CASSPMESFTDTQYF TGTGCCAGCTCACCAATGGAGTCTTTCACAGATACGCAGTATTTT
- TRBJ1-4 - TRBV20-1 CSPQGTEKLFF TGCAGTCCCCAGGGTACTGAAAAACTGTTTTTT
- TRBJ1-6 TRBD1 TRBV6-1 CASSHNRGVDSPLHF TGTGCCAGCAGTCACAACAGGGGAGTGGATTCACCCCTCCACTTT
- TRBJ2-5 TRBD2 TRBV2 CASSATSGAETQYF TGTGCCAGCAGCGCTACTAGCGGGGCCGAGACCCAGTACTTC
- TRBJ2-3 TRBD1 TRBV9 CASSGGQGTLITDTQYF TGTGCCAGCAGCGGGGGACAGGGGACTTTGATCACAGATACGCAGTATTTT
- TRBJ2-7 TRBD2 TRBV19 CASTPPRGGVSYEQYF TGTGCCAGTACCCCCCCCCGGGGGGGGGTATCCTACGAGCAGTACTTC
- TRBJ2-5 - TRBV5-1 CASSNTGQETQYF TGCGCCAGCAGCAACACCGGGCAAGAGACCCAGTACTTC
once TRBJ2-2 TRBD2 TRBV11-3 CASSPVAGDAGELFF TGTGCCAGCAGCCCGGTAGCGGGAGACGCCGGGGAGCTGTTTTTT
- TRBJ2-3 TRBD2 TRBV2 CASSPGLAGLDTQYF TGTGCCAGCAGTCCGGGACTAGCGGGGTTGGATACGCAGTATTTT
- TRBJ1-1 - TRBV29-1 CSVVGGPTEAFF TGCAGCGTTGTCGGGGGTCCGACTGAAGCTTTCTTT
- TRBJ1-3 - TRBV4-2 CASSPDSSSGNTIYF TGTGCCAGCAGCCCGGACAGCAGCTCTGGAAACACCATATATTTT
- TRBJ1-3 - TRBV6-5 CASSYGGASSGNTIYF TGTGCCAGCAGTTACGGGGGCGCGAGCTCTGGAAACACCATATATTTT
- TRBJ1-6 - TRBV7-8 CASSDTPDSPLHF TGTGCCAGCAGCGATACTCCGGATTCACCCCTCCACTTT
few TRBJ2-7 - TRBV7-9 CASSLGETGTLDEQYF TGTGCCAGCAGCTTAGGAGAAACAGGTACCCTCGACGAGCAGTACTTC
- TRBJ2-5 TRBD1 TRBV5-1 CASSLGGTGPGARQETQYF TGCGCCAGCAGCTTGGGAGGGACAGGGCCAGGCGCCCGACAGGAGACCCAGTACTTC
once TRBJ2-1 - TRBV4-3 CASSQDRVSYNEQFF TGCGCCAGCAGCCAAGACCGGGTCTCCTACAATGAGCAGTTCTTC
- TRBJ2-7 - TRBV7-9 CASSFRAGSLGYEQYF TGTGCCAGCAGCTTTAGAGCCGGGAGCCTCGGCTACGAGCAGTACTTC
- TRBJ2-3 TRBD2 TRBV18 CASSRSGLGVDTQYF TGTGCCAGCTCACGCTCGGGACTAGGAGTTGATACGCAGTATTTT
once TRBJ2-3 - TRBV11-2 CASSSGIPSTDTQYF TGTGCCAGCAGCTCCGGGATCCCGAGCACAGATACGCAGTATTTT
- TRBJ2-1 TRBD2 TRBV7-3 CASRVAGGDNEQFF TGTGCCAGCAGAGTAGCGGGGGGAGACAATGAGCAGTTCTTC